This passage covers 14 T cell receptor beta chains from one sample sequenced in a study of blood T cell repertoires in COVID-19. Measured with immunoSEQ multiplex PCR; TCRdb has only the in-frame clones, and not every one. The repertoire has a few hundred thousand clones, roughly 90% of them found once; the top ten carry around 0.8%. Material: peripheral blood. The receptor set was obtained from a man between 25 and 39 years old with acute or convalescent COVID-19.

The DNA of the CDR3 is TGTGCCAGCAGCAGGGACAGGGGGAGTCATGAGCAGTTCTTC. Translation: CASSRDRGSHEQFF. The V and J genes are TRBV7-3 and TRBJ2-1, with TRBD1 matching over 11 bases. The ends lost 5 bases at V and 8 bases at J; junction bases unmatched: 5. The CDR3 runs to 14 residues. Germline assignment: CDR1 SGHTA and CDR2 FQGTGA. Complete variable domain (other parts from reference TRBV7-3 and TRBJ2-1): GAGVSQTPSNKVTEKGKYVELRCDPISGHTALYWYRQSLGQGPEFLIYFQGTGAADDSGLPNDRFFAVRPEGSVSTLKIQRTERGDSAVYLCASSRDRGSHEQFFGPGTRLTVL.

V usage is TRBV2 and J usage is TRBJ2-1; D is undetermined. The V end was cut by 6 bases, the J end by 7 bases, with 13 bases between. Germline V gives CDR1 SNHLY, CDR2 FYNNEI. The CDR3 loop spans 13 amino acids. The CDR3 sequence is CASRSELPNEQFF. The DNA of the CDR3 is TGTGCCAGCAGGTCCGAGCTACCTAATGAGCAGTTCTTC.

This clone was counted once. The rearrangement links TRBV4-1 to TRBJ1-2, with 9 bases aligning to TRBD1. V trimming: 4 bases; J trimming: 4 bases; junction bases outside the gene matches: 10. There are 16 residues in the CDR3. CDR1 is MGHRA and CDR2 is YSYEKL in the germline V gene. CDR3 sequence reads: CASSPGQGPVGYGYTF. The DNA for the CDR3 is TGCGCCAGCAGCCCGGGACAGGGACCTGTTGGCTATGGCTACACCTTC.

V usage is TRBV7-2 and J usage is TRBJ1-5; weak D call: TRBD1 (5 bases). V was clipped by 5 bases and J by 7 bases, with 21 bases between them. This CDR3 has 16 amino acids. Germline values: CDR1 SGHTA, CDR2 FQGNSA. The CDR3 DNA is TGTGCCAGCAGCAAGGGGCGGGGGGGAATCGCGCAGCCCCAGCATTTT. Protein product: CASSKGRGGIAQPQHF.

This clone occurred once. This chain joins TRBV28 and TRBJ2-7, with TRBD1 matching over 10 bases. The CDR3 covers 15 residues. In germline, CDR1 is MDHEN, CDR2 SYDVKM. After removal of 4 bases from V and 6 bases from J, the junction contained 9 bases not matched to a gene. The CDR3, as DNA: TGTGCCAGCAGTTCAACGGGGACAGGGGACCGCGAGCAGTACTTC. This sequence encodes CASSSTGTGDREQYF.

The rearrangement uses TRBV19 and TRBJ1-5; D is uncertain. Trimming cost V 3 bases and J 2 bases, with 11 bases left between them. Per germline, CDR1 LNHDA and CDR2 SQIVND (reference sequence). CDR3 length: 15 residues. CDR3 sequence reads: CASSIFPGGNQPQHF. CDR3 in DNA: TGTGCCAGTAGTATCTTCCCCGGGGGCAATCAGCCCCAGCATTTT.

This clone has a handful of counts. The chain joins TRBV7-9 to TRBJ1-1; 7 bases align to TRBD1. CDR1 is SEHNR and CDR2 is FQNEAQ in the germline V gene (reference sequence). J was trimmed by 2 bases and V by 5 bases; bases with no gene match: 8. The CDR3 loop spans 15 amino acids. DNA of the CDR3: TGTGCCAGCAGCACTCGACAGGGCACCAACACTGAAGCTTTCTTT. Its protein is CASSTRQGTNTEAFF.

The chain couples TRBV28 to TRBJ2-1, with TRBD2 as a possible D gene (6 bases). Trimming took off 2 bases at V and 0 bases at J, with 8 bases between the two ends. The germline gives CDR1 MDHEN, CDR2 SYDVKM. The length of the CDR3 is 15 residues. The CDR3: CASSLIGSSYNEQFF. The DNA for the CDR3 is TGTGCCAGCAGTTTAATCGGGAGCTCCTACAATGAGCAGTTCTTC.

The chain employs TRBV6-5 and TRBJ1-3; the D gene is possibly TRBD1 (5 bases). V lost 5 bases, J lost 4 bases, and 12 bases lay in between. CDR1 and CDR2 (germline): MNHEY, SVGAGI. This CDR3 comprises 14 residues. The chain's CDR3 is CASSPRGGGNTIYF. The CDR3 nucleotides are TGTGCCAGCAGTCCCCGGGGGGGAGGAAACACCATATATTTT.

This clone was seen a handful of times. The chain joins TRBV12-5 to TRBJ1-6; TRBD1 is a possible D gene (5 bases). This CDR3 has 13 amino acids. Germline values: CDR1 LGHNT, CDR2 FRNRAP. The V end was cut by 6 bases, the J end by 5 bases, with 8 bases between. The CDR3 reads CASGDSNNSPLHF. Here the CDR3 DNA reads TGTGCTAGTGGCGACAGTAATAATTCACCCCTCCACTTT. The entire variable domain, with the rest obtained from reference TRBV12-5 and TRBJ1-6, is as follows: DARVTQTPRHKVTEMGQEVTMRCQPILGHNTVFWYRQTMMQGLELLAYFRNRAPLDDSGMPKDRFSAEMPDATLATLKIQPSEPRDSAVYFCASGDSNNSPLHFGNGTRLTVT.

This chain joins TRBV27 and TRBJ2-5; 7 nucleotides match TRBD2. Germline V CDR1 and CDR2: MNHEY, SMNVEV (reference sequence). Trimming at V came to 5 bases and at J to 6 bases, leaving 15 bases not matched to a gene. This CDR3 comprises 16 residues. This chain's CDR3 is CASSPWGSGFAKTQYF. In DNA, the CDR3 is TGTGCCAGCAGTCCCTGGGGTAGCGGGTTTGCAAAGACCCAGTACTTC.

Here the CDR3 DNA reads TGTGCCAGCAGTTACTCACGACAGAGTGAGCAGTTCTTC. Translation: CASSYSRQSEQFF. V and J are TRBV6-5 and TRBJ2-1, with D perhaps matching TRBD1 (5 bases). With 0 bases removed from V and 9 bases from J, the gap between germline ends came to 9 bases. The CDR3 contains 13 residues. Germline V gene data show CDR1 as MNHEY and CDR2 as SVGAGI.

This clone was seen a few times. Other nucleotide sequences in the sample specify the same CDR3. The V gene is TRBV2, the J gene TRBJ1-6; 8 bases fit TRBD1. The germline V gene encodes CDR1 SNHLY and CDR2 FYNNEI. The CDR3 is 16 residues long. Losses at the gene ends were 3 bases for V and 4 bases for J; bases not matched to a gene: 5. CDR3 region: CASSDPGTGYNSPLHF. DNA for the CDR3: TGTGCCAGCAGTGATCCCGGGACAGGTTATAATTCACCCCTCCACTTT.

This clone was seen only once. V and J are TRBV9 and TRBJ2-5; D is unresolved. V dropped 0 bases and J dropped 4 bases, with 7 bases sitting between them. The CDR3 is made up of 13 amino acids. CDR1 and CDR2 from the germline V gene are SGDLS and YYNGEE. Written as DNA, the CDR3 is TGTGCCAGCAGCGTAGGTAGTATAGAGACCCAGTACTTC. Residues: CASSVGSIETQYF.